This TCR beta chain was observed in a study of shared clonotypes between healthy human individuals. Study observations and caveats: The four-donor shared clonotypes exceeded non-shared clonotypes in generation probability, with non-shared ones scoring lower.

Note on this clone: Its antigen is currently unknown.

Using roughly 200 ng DNA, around 30,000 T cell genomes, the sorted-subset replicate PCRs were run. Measured with immunoSEQ multiplex PCR; TCRdb has only the in-frame clones, and not every one. The data show a few hundred thousand clones, roughly 84% seen once. In germline, CDR1 is SGHDT, CDR2 YYEEEE. After removal of 5 bases from V and 7 bases from J, the junction contained 13 bases not matched to a gene. The CDR3 covers 15 residues. Sequenced: memory CD8+ T cells sorted from blood. The sample's subset: CD45RO+ cells pooled with CCR7-negative TemRA cells. The TCR was taken from a man aged 18 to 29 in good health. The genes are TRBV5-6 and TRBJ2-3, with 7 bases aligning to TRBD1. The CDR3 loop is CASSPDRVFPNTQYF. CDR3 DNA sequence: TGTGCCAGCAGTCCCGACAGGGTATTTCCCAATACGCAGTATTTT.